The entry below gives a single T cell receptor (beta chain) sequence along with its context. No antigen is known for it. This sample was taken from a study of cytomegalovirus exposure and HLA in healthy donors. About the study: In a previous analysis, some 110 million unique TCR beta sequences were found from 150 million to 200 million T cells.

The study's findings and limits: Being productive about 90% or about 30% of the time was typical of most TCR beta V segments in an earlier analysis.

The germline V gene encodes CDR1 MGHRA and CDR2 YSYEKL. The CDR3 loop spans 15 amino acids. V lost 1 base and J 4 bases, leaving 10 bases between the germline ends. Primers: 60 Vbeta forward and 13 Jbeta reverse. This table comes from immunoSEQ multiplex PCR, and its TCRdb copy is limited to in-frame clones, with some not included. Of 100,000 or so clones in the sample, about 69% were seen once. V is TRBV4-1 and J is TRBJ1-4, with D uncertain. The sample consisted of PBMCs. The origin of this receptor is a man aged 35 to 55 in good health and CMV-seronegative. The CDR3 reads CASSQGPVLNEKLFF. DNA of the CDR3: TGCGCCAGCAGCCAAGGTCCGGTTCTTAATGAAAAACTGTTTTTT.